These T cell receptor beta chains were read from a single sample in a study of CD8+ T cells in alopecia areata. Some clones are missing from TCRdb's copy, which holds only in-frame ones; the method was immunoSEQ multiplex PCR. The top ten hold about 1.2% of the sample, which has about 210,000 clones, under 70% seen once. The specimen was CD4+ T cells sorted from blood, collected between weeks 43 and 45, from a patient treated with tofacitinib. The receptor source for this set is a human donor with alopecia areata. CDR3s include the opening cysteine and the closing phenylalanine or tryptophan. The D gene is left open where the match is weak. Size is stated for part of the rows, as once, few or many counts, or as a class when the clone is expanded.

TRBV20-1	NA	TRBJ2-2	NA	TGCAGTGCTAGAGTTGGAGGGGAGCTGTTTTTT	CSARVGGELFF
TRBV7-2	few	TRBJ2-5	TRBD2	TGTGCCAGCAGCTTAACCCACGGGGGGGCAGGCGAGACCCAGTACTTC	CASSLTHGGAGETQYF
TRBV6-5	once	TRBJ1-4	TRBD1	TGTGCCAGCAGTTACAAATGGACAGGGGAGGAAAAACTGTTTTTT	CASSYKWTGEEKLFF
TRBV27	NA	TRBJ2-7	TRBD1	TGTGCCAGCAGCTTCGGACAGGGGGTGCCCGAGGAGTACTTC	CASSFGQGVPEEYF
TRBV9	NA	TRBJ2-1	NA	TGTGCCAGCAGCGTAGGCGGGGACCACTACAATGAGCAGTTCTTC	CASSVGGDHYNEQFF
TRBV9	NA	TRBJ2-1	NA	TGTGCCAGCAGCGTAGATCCTGGGGGTGGGGACCGGAGAATCAATGAGCAGTTCTTC	CASSVDPGGGDRRINEQFF
TRBV30	NA	TRBJ1-2	NA	TGTGCCTGGAGTGTATTAGGCAGGGAAGACTATGGCTACACCTTC	CAWSVLGREDYGYTF
TRBV25-1	NA	TRBJ1-1	NA	TGTGCCAGCAGTGCGGGGCATGAAGCTTTCTTT	CASSAGHEAFF
TRBV19	medium-sized	TRBJ1-4	NA	TGTGCCAGCCGGCCCGACAGGTCCTCAAATGAAAAACTGTTTTTT	CASRPDRSSNEKLFF
TRBV30	NA	TRBJ2-7	NA	TGTGCCTGGAGCGGACAGTTGAGCTCCTACGAGCAGTACTTC	CAWSGQLSSYEQYF
TRBV6-5	NA	TRBJ2-7	TRBD1	TGTGCCAGCAGTTACTCGACAGGGGTATCCTACGAGCAGTACTTC	CASSYSTGVSYEQYF
TRBV7-8	NA	TRBJ2-2	TRBD2	TGTGCCAGCAGCTCTGAGCGGGGGGGCACCGGGGAGCTGTTTTTT	CASSSERGGTGELFF
TRBV30	NA	TRBJ2-1	NA	TGTGCCTGGAGTGTACGCCCCCGGTCGCTCGATGAGCAGTTCTTC	CAWSVRPRSLDEQFF
TRBV2	NA	TRBJ1-1	NA	TGTGCCAGCAGTGTCGACCCGAACACTGAAGCTTTCTTT	CASSVDPNTEAFF
TRBV29-1	few	TRBJ2-7	TRBD1	TGCAGCGTCGCCGAGGGACAGCCCTACGAGCAGTACTTC	CSVAEGQPYEQYF
TRBV30	NA	TRBJ1-2	NA	TGTGCCTGGAGTGGATCCAACTATGGCTACACCTTC	CAWSGSNYGYTF
TRBV29-1	few	TRBJ1-1	NA	TGCAGCGTTGACGGGGGAAGCGCTGAAGCTTTCTTT	CSVDGGSAEAFF
TRBV19	few	TRBJ2-7	NA	TGTGCCAGTAGTATGGGAAGGGACTCCTACGAGCAGTACTTC	CASSMGRDSYEQYF
TRBV10-3	few	TRBJ2-7	NA	TGTGCCAGCAACACGGCGGGGAGCTCCTACGAGCAGTACTTC	CASNTAGSSYEQYF
TRBV5-1	NA	TRBJ2-7	TRBD2	TGCGCCAGCAGCTTGGCGGGAGGGAGTCCCTACGAGCAGTACTTC	CASSLAGGSPYEQYF
TRBV29-1	few	TRBJ1-4	NA	TGCAGCGTTGGAGTACGGGGGGGAAAACTGTTTTTT	CSVGVRGGKLFF
TRBV29-1	NA	TRBJ1-1	NA	TGCAGCGTTGAAGAGAGGAGGTTGAACACTGAAGCTTTCTTT	CSVEERRLNTEAFF
TRBV7-9	NA	TRBJ1-2	NA	TGTGCCAGCAGCTTCGAAGGACATTCCTTAAACTATGGCTACACCTTC	CASSFEGHSLNYGYTF
TRBV7-9	NA	TRBJ2-1	NA	TGTGCCAGCAGCACCAACGAGAGGGTATTACGGGAGCAGTTCTTC	CASSTNERVLREQFF
TRBV6-6	many	TRBJ1-5	NA	TGTGCCAGCAGTTACAGGGGAAGCAATCAGCCCCAGCATTTT	CASSYRGSNQPQHF
TRBV30	NA	TRBJ1-2	NA	TGTGCCTGGAGTGGGTATGATGGCTACACCTTC	CAWSGYDGYTF
TRBV11-2	once	TRBJ2-5	NA	TGTGCCAGCAGCTTGTCCCGGGTCCAAGAGACCCAGTACTTC	CASSLSRVQETQYF
TRBV7-3	few	TRBJ2-1	NA	TGTGCCAGCAGCTTAGCGGGGAGCTCCTACAATGAGCAGTTCTTC	CASSLAGSSYNEQFF
TRBV4-1	once	TRBJ2-3	NA	TGCGCCAGCAGCCAAGAAGTTAACAGCCGTGGGGATACGCAGTATTTT	CASSQEVNSRGDTQYF
TRBV29-1	NA	TRBJ1-1	TRBD1	TGCAGCGTCTCGGGGACAGCTAACACTGAAGCTTTCTTT	CSVSGTANTEAFF
TRBV30	few	TRBJ1-1	NA	TGTGCCTCGGGTGGGTTCGCTGAAGCTTTCTTT	CASGGFAEAFF
TRBV29-1	NA	TRBJ1-1	NA	TGCAGCCTATCCAGAACCTTGAACACTGAAGCTTTCTTT	CSLSRTLNTEAFF
TRBV2	NA	TRBJ1-2	NA	TGTGCCAGCAAATGGACTCATGGCTACACCTTC	CASKWTHGYTF
TRBV19	NA	TRBJ1-5	NA	TGTGCCACTTCGTGGGGCAATGGCAATCAGCCCCAGCATTTT	CATSWGNGNQPQHF
TRBV6-1	NA	TRBJ1-5	NA	TGTGCCAGCAGTGAATTAAATCTAGGTTCCGGCAATCAGCCCCAGCATTTT	CASSELNLGSGNQPQHF
TRBV14	NA	TRBJ2-2	NA	TGTGCCAGCAGCCAAGTGTCCGTTCTTGCAGGGGTAAACACCGGGGAGCTGTTTTTT	CASSQVSVLAGVNTGELFF
TRBV27	NA	TRBJ2-1	TRBD2	TGTGCCAGCAGTTTATCAACGGGGGGGCACAATGAGCAGTTCTTC	CASSLSTGGHNEQFF
TRBV2	NA	TRBJ2-1	NA	TGTGCCTCCGGACAGACTCGTAAGAGTTATGAGCAGTTCTTC	CASGQTRKSYEQFF
TRBV6-6	few	TRBJ1-2	TRBD1	TGTGCCAGCAGTCGGGGACAGGGGGCAACTAACTATGGCTACACCTTC	CASSRGQGATNYGYTF
TRBV1	once	TRBJ2-5	NA	TGCACCAGCATCGTCCGGGGGGCCGATGAAGAGACCCAGTACTTC	CTSIVRGADEETQYF
TRBV5-1	NA	TRBJ2-1	NA	TGCGCCAGCAGCTTGGACCCGGGGTCCCCACATGAGCAGTTCTTC	CASSLDPGSPHEQFF
TRBV29-1	NA	TRBJ1-5	NA	TGCAGCGTTGGCGCGGATCAGCCCCAGCATTTT	CSVGADQPQHF
TRBV9	NA	TRBJ2-1	NA	TGTGCCAGCAGCGTAGGAACCTACAATGAGCAGTTCTTC	CASSVGTYNEQFF
TRBV9	NA	TRBJ2-5	NA	TGTGCCAGCAGCGTAGTAACCCAAGAGACCCAGTACTTC	CASSVVTQETQYF
TRBV29-1	few	TRBJ1-3	NA	TGCAGCGTTGCATCAGGGACTGGAAACACCATATATTTT	CSVASGTGNTIYF
TRBV29-1	once	TRBJ1-1	NA	TGCAGCGTTGAAAAGGGGGAGGGCACTGAAGCTTTCTTT	CSVEKGEGTEAFF
TRBV4-3	NA	TRBJ2-3	TRBD2	TGCGCCAGCAGCCAACCCGGGACTAGCGGATCACTCACGCAGTATTTT	CASSQPGTSGSLTQYF
TRBV29-1	NA	TRBJ1-2	NA	TGCAGCGTTGTCCGGCTGGATCAAAACTATGGCTACACCTTC	CSVVRLDQNYGYTF
TRBV7-2	few	TRBJ2-1	NA	TGTGCCAGCAGTTTTAGAGTAGGAGGGGGCCACAATGAGCAGTTCTTC	CASSFRVGGGHNEQFF
TRBV29-1	few	TRBJ2-7	NA	TGCAGCGTTGGAAAGGGTGGCTACGAGCAGTACTTC	CSVGKGGYEQYF
TRBV7-2	NA	TRBJ2-5	NA	TGTGCCAGCAGCTATCGCGGGACATTCCAAGAGACCCAGTACTTC	CASSYRGTFQETQYF
TRBV4-3	NA	TRBJ1-6	NA	TGCGCCAGCAGCCAAGAGGGAAATTCACCCCTCCACTTT	CASSQEGNSPLHF
TRBV2	NA	TRBJ2-2	TRBD1	TGTGCCACCGCGGACAGGACCAACACCGGGGAGCTGTTTTTT	CATADRTNTGELFF
TRBV19	NA	TRBJ2-7	TRBD1	TGTGCCAGTAGTGCAGGGGGAACGACCTACGAGCAGTACTTC	CASSAGGTTYEQYF
TRBV30	NA	TRBJ2-3	TRBD1	TGTGCCTGGAGTAGGGACAGTACAGATACGCAGTATTTT	CAWSRDSTDTQYF
TRBV19	few	TRBJ2-6	NA	TGTGCCAGTAGTATGGGTAGCTCTGGGGCCAACGTCCTGACTTTC	CASSMGSSGANVLTF